The T cell receptor beta chain under discussion was sequenced for a study of spatial heterogeneity in lung cancer. Study-level points and caveats: For expanded intratumoral alpha and beta TCRs, counts tracked tumor mutation counts.

Germline CDR1 reads SGHVS; CDR2 reads FNYEAQ. The CDR3 length is 18 residues. Trimming cost V 0 bases and J 2 bases; bases outside gene matches: 10. TCRdb processed the 5' RACE reads anew with MiXCR; each CDR3 protein has one entry. The sample holds about 23,000 distinct CDR3 sequences, under 8% seen once. This clonotype occurred many times. Its matching antigen is unknown. The time point is: sample taken at primary tumor resection. A total of fewer than 80 untreated early-stage non-small cell lung cancer patients served as donors. The origin of this receptor is a male donor with early-stage non-small cell lung cancer. V is TRBV7-6 and J is TRBJ2-3; 8 bases fit TRBD2. The material sequenced was lung tumor tissue, taken at surgery. CDR3 amino acids: CASSLASRAGVTTDTQYF. The CDR3 DNA is TGTGCCAGCAGCTTAGCTTCACGAGCGGGGGTCACCACAGATACGCAGTATTTT.